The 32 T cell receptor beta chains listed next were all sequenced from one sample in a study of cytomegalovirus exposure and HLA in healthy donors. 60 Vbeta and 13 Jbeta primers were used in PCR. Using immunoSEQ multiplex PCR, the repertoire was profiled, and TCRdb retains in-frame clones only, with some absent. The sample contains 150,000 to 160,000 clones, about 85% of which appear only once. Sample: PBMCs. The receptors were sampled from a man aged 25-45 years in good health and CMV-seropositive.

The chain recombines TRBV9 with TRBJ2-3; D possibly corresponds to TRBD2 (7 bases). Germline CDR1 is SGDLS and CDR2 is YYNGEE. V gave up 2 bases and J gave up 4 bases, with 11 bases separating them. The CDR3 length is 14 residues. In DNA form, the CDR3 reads TGTGCCAGCAGCGTGGGCGGGGGCCCAGATACGCAGTATTTT. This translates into CASSVGGGPDTQYF.

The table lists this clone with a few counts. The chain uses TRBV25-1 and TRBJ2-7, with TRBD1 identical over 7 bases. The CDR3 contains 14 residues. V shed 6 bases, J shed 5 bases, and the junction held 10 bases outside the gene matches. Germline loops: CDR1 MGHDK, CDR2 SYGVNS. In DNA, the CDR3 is TGTGCCAGCAGGGAAACGGGCAGGGGGAACGAGCAGTACTTC. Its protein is CASRETGRGNEQYF.

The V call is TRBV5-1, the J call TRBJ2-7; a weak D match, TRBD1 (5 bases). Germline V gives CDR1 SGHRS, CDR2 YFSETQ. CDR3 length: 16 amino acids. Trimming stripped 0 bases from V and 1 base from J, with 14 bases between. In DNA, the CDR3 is TGCGCCAGCAGCTTGGCCAAGGGGTTCGGGTCCTACGAGCAGTACTTC. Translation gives CASSLAKGFGSYEQYF.

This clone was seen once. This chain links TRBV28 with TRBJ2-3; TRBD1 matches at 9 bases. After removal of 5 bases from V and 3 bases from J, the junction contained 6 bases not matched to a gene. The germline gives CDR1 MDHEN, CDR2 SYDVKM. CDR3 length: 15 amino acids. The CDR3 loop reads CASSPGGQGTDTQYF. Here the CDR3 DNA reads TGTGCCAGCAGTCCGGGGGGACAGGGAACAGATACGCAGTATTTT.

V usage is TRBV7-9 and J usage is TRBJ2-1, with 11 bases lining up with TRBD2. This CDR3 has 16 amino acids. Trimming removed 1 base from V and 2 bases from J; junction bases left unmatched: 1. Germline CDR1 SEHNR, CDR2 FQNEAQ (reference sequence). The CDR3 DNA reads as TGTGCCAGCAGCTTAGGACTAGCGGGGACCTACAATGAGCAGTTCTTC. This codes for CASSLGLAGTYNEQFF.

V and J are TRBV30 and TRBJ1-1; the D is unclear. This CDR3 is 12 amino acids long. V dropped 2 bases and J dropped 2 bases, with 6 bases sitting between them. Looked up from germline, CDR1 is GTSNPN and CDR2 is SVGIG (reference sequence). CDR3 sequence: CAWSILNTEAFF. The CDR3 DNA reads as TGTGCCTGGAGTATCTTAAACACTGAAGCTTTCTTT.

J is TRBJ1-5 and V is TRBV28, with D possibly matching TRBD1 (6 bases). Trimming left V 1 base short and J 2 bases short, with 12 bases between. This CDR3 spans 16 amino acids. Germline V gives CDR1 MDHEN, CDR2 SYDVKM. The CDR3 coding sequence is TGTGCCAGCAGTTTATTAGGGGGTTTTGGCAATCAGCCCCAGCATTTT. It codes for CASSLLGGFGNQPQHF.

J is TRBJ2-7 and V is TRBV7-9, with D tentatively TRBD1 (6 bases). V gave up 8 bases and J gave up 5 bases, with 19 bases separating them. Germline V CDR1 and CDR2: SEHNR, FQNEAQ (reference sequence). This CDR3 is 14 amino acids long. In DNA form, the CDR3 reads TGTGCCAGCCGTTCTGGACAGCTCTCAGACGAGCAGTACTTC. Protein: CASRSGQLSDEQYF.

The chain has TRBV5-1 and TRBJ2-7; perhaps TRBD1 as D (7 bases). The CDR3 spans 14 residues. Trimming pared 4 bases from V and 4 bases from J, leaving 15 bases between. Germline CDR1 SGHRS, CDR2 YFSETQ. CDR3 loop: CASSGGTAGYEQYF. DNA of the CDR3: TGCGCCAGCAGCGGGGGGACAGCAGGTTACGAGCAGTACTTC.

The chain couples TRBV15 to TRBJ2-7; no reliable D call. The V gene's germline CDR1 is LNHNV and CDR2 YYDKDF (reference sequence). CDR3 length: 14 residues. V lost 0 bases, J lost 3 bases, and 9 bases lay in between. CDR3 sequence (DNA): TGTGCCACCAGCAGAGATGTGGCCAACTACGAGCAGTACTTC. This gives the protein CATSRDVANYEQYF.

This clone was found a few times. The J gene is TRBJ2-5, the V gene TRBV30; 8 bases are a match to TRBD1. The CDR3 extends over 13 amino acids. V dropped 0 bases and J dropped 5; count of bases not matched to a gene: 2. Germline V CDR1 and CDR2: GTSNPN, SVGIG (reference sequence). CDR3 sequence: CAWSVGDRETQYF. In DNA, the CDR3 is TGTGCCTGGAGTGTTGGGGACAGGGAGACCCAGTACTTC.

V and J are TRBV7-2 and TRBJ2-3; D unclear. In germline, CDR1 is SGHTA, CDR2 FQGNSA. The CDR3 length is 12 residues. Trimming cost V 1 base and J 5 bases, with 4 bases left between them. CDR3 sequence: CASSLGIDTQYF. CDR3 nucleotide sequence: TGTGCCAGCAGCTTAGGTATAGATACGCAGTATTTT.

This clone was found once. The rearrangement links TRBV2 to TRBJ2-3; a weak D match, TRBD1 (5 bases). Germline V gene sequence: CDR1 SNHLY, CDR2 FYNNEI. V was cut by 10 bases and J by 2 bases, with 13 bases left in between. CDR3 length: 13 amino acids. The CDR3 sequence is CATEQDHTDTQYF. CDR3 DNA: TGTGCCACCGAACAGGATCACACAGATACGCAGTATTTT.

CDR3 in amino acids: CASTTEYQGGEQYF. The DNA for the CDR3 is TGTGCCAGCACCACCGAATATCAGGGAGGCGAGCAGTACTTC. This chain joins TRBV27 and TRBJ2-5; D possibly corresponds to TRBD2 (6 bases). TRBJ2-7 matches the DNA end more closely, so the J call is doubtful. Per germline, CDR1 MNHEY and CDR2 SMNVEV (reference sequence). The CDR3 is made up of 14 amino acids.

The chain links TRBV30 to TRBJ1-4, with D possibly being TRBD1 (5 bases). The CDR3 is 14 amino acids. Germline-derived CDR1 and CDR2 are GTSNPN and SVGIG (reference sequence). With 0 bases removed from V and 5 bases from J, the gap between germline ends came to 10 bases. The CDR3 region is CAWSVGGINEKLFF. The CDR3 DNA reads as TGTGCCTGGAGTGTGGGGGGAATCAATGAAAAACTGTTTTTT.

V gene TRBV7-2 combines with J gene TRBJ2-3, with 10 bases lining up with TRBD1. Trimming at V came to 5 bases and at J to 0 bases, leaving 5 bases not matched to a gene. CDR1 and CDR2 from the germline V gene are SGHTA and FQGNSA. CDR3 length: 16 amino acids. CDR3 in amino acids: CASSGQGGASTDTQYF. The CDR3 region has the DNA TGTGCCAGCAGCGGACAGGGGGGGGCTAGCACAGATACGCAGTATTTT.

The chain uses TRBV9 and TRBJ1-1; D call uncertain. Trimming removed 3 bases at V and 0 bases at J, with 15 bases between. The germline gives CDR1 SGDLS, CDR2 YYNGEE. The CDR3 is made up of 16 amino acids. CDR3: CASSGGLIPLNTEAFF. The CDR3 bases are TGTGCCAGCAGCGGAGGACTGATTCCCTTGAACACTGAAGCTTTCTTT. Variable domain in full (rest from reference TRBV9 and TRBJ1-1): DSGVTQTPKHLITATGQRVTLRCSPRSGDLSVYWYQQSLDQGLQFLIQYYNGEERAKGNILERFSAQQFPDLHSELNLSSLELGDSALYFCASSGGLIPLNTEAFFGQGTRLTVV.

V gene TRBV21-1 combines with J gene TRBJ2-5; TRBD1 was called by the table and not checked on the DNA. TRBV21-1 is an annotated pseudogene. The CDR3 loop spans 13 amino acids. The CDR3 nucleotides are TGTGCCAGCAGCACATGGGACCAGGGGGCCCAGTACTTC. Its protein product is CASSTWDQGAQYF.

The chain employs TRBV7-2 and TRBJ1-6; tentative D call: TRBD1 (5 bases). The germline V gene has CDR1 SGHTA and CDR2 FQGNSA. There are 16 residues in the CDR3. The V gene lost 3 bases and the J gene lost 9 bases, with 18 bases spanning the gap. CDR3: CASSFPGLGLTSPLHF. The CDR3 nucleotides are TGTGCCAGCAGCTTCCCGGGACTCGGGTTAACTTCACCCCTCCACTTT.

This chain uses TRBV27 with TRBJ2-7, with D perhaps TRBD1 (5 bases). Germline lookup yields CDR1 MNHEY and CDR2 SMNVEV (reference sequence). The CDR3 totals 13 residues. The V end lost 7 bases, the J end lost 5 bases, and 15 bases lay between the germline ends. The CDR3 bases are TGTGCCAGCAACGGACAAAATTTTGACGAGCAGTACTTC. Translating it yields CASNGQNFDEQYF.

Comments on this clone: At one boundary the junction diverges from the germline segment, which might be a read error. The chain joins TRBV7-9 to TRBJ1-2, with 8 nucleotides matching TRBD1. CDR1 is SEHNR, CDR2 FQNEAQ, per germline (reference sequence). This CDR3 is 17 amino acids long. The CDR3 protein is CSSSLDPRDRRREGYTF. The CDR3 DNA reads TGTTCCAGCAGCCTCGACCCTCGGGACAGGAGAAGGGAGGGCTACACCTTC.

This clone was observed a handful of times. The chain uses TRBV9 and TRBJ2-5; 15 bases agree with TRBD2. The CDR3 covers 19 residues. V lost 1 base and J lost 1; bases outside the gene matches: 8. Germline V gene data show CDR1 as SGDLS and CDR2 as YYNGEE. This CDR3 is CASSVRGLAGGQGQETQYF. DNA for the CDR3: TGTGCCAGCAGCGTAAGGGGACTAGCGGGAGGCCAGGGCCAAGAGACCCAGTACTTC. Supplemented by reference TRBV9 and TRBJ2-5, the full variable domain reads DSGVTQTPKHLITATGQRVTLRCSPRSGDLSVYWYQQSLDQGLQFLIQYYNGEERAKGNILERFSAQQFPDLHSELNLSSLELGDSALYFCASSVRGLAGGQGQETQYFGPGTRLLVL.

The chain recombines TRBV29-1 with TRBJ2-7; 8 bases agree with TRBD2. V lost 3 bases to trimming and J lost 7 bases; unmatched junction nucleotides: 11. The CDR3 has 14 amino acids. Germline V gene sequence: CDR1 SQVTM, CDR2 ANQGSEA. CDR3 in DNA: TGCAGCGTTGAGGTATTAGCGGGGTCAACGGAGCAGTACTTC. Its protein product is CSVEVLAGSTEQYF.

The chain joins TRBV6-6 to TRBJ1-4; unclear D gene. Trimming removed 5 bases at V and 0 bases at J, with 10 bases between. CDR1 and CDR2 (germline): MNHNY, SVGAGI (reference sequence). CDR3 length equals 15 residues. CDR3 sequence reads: CASSQQYSTNEKLFF. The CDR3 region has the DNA TGTGCCAGCAGTCAACAGTACTCAACTAATGAAAAACTGTTTTTT.

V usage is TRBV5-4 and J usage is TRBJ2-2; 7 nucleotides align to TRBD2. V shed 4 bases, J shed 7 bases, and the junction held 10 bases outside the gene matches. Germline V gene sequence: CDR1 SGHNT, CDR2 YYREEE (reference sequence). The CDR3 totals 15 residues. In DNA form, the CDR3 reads TGTGCCAGCAGCCACCAGCGGGGAAGGGACGGGGAGCTGTTTTTT. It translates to CASSHQRGRDGELFF.

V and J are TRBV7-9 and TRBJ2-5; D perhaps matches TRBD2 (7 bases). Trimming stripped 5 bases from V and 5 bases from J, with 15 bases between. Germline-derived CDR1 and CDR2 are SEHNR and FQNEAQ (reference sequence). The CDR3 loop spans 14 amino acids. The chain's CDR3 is CASSPRGGPETQYF. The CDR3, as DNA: TGTGCCAGCAGCCCTAGGGGGGGGCCGGAGACCCAGTACTTC.

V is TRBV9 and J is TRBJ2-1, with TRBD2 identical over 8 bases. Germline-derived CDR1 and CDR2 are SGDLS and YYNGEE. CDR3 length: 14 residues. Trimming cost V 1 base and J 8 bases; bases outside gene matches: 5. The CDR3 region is CASSVFGLADEQFF. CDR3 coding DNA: TGTGCCAGCAGCGTATTCGGACTAGCTGATGAGCAGTTCTTC.

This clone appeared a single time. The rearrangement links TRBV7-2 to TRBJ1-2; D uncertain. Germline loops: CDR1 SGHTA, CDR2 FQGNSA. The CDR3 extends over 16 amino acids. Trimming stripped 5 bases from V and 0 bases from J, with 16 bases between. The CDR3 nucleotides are TGTGCCAGCAGCCTGCGTTGGGAGCTTGCTAACTATGGCTACACCTTC. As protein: CASSLRWELANYGYTF.

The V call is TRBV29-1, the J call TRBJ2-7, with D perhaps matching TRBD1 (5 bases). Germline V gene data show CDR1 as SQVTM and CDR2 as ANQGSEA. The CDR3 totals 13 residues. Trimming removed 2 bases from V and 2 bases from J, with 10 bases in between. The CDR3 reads CSVESDRAYEQYF. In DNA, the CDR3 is TGCAGCGTTGAATCCGACAGAGCCTACGAGCAGTACTTC.

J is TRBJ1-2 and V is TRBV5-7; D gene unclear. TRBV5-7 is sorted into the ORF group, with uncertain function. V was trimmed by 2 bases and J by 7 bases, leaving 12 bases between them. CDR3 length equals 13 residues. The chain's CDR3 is CASSLGRMSGYTF. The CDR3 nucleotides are TGTGCCAGCAGCTTAGGCAGGATGTCTGGCTACACCTTC.

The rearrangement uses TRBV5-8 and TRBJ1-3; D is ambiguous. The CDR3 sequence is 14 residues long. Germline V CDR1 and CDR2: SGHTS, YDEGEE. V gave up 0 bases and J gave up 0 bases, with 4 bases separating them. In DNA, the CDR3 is TGTGCCAGCAGCTTGGGTAGCTCTGGAAACACCATATATTTT. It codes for CASSLGSSGNTIYF.

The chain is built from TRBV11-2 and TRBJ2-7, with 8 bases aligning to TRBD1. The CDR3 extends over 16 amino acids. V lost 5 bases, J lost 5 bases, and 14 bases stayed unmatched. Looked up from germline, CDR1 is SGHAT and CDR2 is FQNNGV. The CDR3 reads CASSPLPRQGRNEQYF. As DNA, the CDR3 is TGTGCCAGCAGCCCACTCCCACGACAGGGGCGCAACGAGCAGTACTTC.